The 20 T cell receptor beta chains listed next were all sequenced from one sample in a study of T-cell memory formation after mild COVID-19. TCRdb reprocessed the 5' RACE reads with MiXCR, giving one entry per CDR3 protein. This sample has around 310,000 distinct CDR3 sequences; more than 20% occur once, and the top ten carry under 25%. Sequencing was carried out using PBMCs or a T cell subset sorted from them (not recorded which). These receptors were obtained from a man aged 18 to 30 who had mild COVID-19 (a few samples of this study predate the infection). Cell type and time point are not known.

This sequence joins TRBV6-5 and TRBJ2-1, with D possibly TRBD2 on 5 matching bases. Germline values: CDR1 MNHEY, CDR2 SVGAGI. The CDR3 has 16 amino acids. V lost 2 bases, J lost 9 bases, and 20 bases lay in between. CDR3 in amino acids: CASSYGSTRLGSEQFF. The CDR3 DNA sequence: TGTGCCAGCAGTTACGGGTCTACCAGGCTAGGGAGTGAGCAGTTCTTC.

This clonotype was seen more than once but under ten times. CDR3 protein: CASSREDWNNEQFF. The CDR3, as DNA: TGCGCCAGCAGCCGAGAGGACTGGAACAATGAGCAGTTCTTC. The rearrangement uses TRBV4-1 and TRBJ2-1; tentatively, D is TRBD2 (5 bases). V shed 4 bases and J shed 5 bases, with 12 bases lying between them. The CDR3 is made up of 14 amino acids. Germline CDR1 reads MGHRA; CDR2 reads YSYEKL.

This clonotype was found a few times. This sequence joins TRBV7-3 and TRBJ2-7; D is possibly TRBD1 or TRBD2 (5 bases each). This CDR3 comprises 14 residues. V was clipped by 5 bases and J by 2 bases, with 13 bases between them. Germline V gives CDR1 SGHTA, CDR2 FQGTGA. This CDR3 is CASSAIRDPYEQYF. In DNA, the CDR3 is TGTGCCAGCAGCGCCATCAGGGACCCCTACGAGCAGTACTTC.

This clonotype was found a few times. The chain employs TRBV29-1 and TRBJ2-1, with 9 nucleotides matching TRBD2. The CDR3 has 13 amino acids. CDR1 SQVTM and CDR2 ANQGSEA come from the germline V gene. J was trimmed by 3 bases and V by 8 bases; bases with no gene match: 5. The CDR3 DNA follows: TGCAGCTTAAGCGGGGGGTTCTACAATGAGCAGTTCTTC. Its protein product is CSLSGGFYNEQFF.

This clonotype was found a few times. J is TRBJ2-5 and V is TRBV3-1; D gene ambiguous. The CDR3 has 13 amino acids. Trimming removed 2 bases at V and 3 bases at J, with 7 bases between. CDR1 and CDR2 from the germline V gene are LGHDT and YNNKEL (reference sequence). The DNA for the CDR3 is TGTGCCAGCAGCCAAACTGGAGAAGAGACCCAGTACTTC. Amino acids: CASSQTGEETQYF.

This clonotype was counted ten times or more. V usage is TRBV5-1 and J usage is TRBJ2-7, with a weak D call TRBD1 (6 bases). CDR3 size: 15 residues. Trimming cost V 0 bases and J 0 bases, with 10 bases left between them. The germline CDR1 and CDR2 sequences are SGHRS and YFSETQ. The CDR3 region is CASSLGGGRSYEQYF. CDR3 in DNA: TGCGCCAGCAGCTTGGGTGGGGGCCGCTCCTACGAGCAGTACTTC.

V and J are TRBV6-2 or TRBV6-3 and TRBJ2-1; TRBD2 might be the D (6 bases). CDR3 length: 15 amino acids. Trimming pared 0 bases from V and 4 bases from J, leaving 10 bases between. Germline V lookup: CDR1 MNHEY, CDR2 SVGEGT. The CDR3 is CASSYSASVYNEQFF. The CDR3 DNA reads TGTGCCAGCAGTTACTCGGCTAGCGTGTACAATGAGCAGTTCTTC.

This clonotype was observed a handful of times. The CDR3, as DNA: TGTGCCAGCAGCTTAGTCGGCGGGCCAGTCTACAATGAGCAGTTCTTC. It translates to CASSLVGGPVYNEQFF. The chain couples TRBV11-2 to TRBJ2-1, with a tentative D call TRBD2 (5 bases). V was trimmed by 1 base and J by 3 bases, leaving 13 bases between them. CDR1 SGHAT and CDR2 FQNNGV come from the germline V gene. The length of the CDR3 is 16 residues. Using reference TRBV11-2 and TRBJ2-1 for the parts outside the CDR3, the full variable domain is EAGVAQSPRYKIIEKRQSVAFWCNPISGHATLYWYQQILGQGPKLLIQFQNNGVVDDSQLPKDRFSAERLKGVDSTLKIQPAKLEDSAVYLCASSLVGGPVYNEQFFGPGTRLTVL.

V is TRBV11-2 and J is TRBJ2-5; D may be TRBD1 (6 bases). Trimming left V 4 bases short and J 3 bases short, with 9 bases between. There are 13 residues in the CDR3. CDR1 and CDR2 (germline): SGHAT, FQNNGV. CDR3 loop: CASSSYREETQYF. CDR3 sequence (DNA): TGTGCCAGCAGCTCCTACAGGGAAGAGACCCAGTACTTC. Variable domain in full (rest from reference TRBV11-2 and TRBJ2-5): EAGVAQSPRYKIIEKRQSVAFWCNPISGHATLYWYQQILGQGPKLLIQFQNNGVVDDSQLPKDRFSAERLKGVDSTLKIQPAKLEDSAVYLCASSSYREETQYFGPGTRLLVL.

This clonotype was counted a few times. The rearrangement joins TRBV7-2 to TRBJ1-2; a possible D gene is TRBD1 (5 bases). V lost 3 bases to trimming and J lost 7 bases, with 12 bases between them. Germline-derived CDR1 and CDR2 are SGHTA and FQGNSA. This CDR3 spans 13 amino acids. The CDR3 DNA sequence: TGTGCCAGCAGCTTGAATAGGGACCGTGGCTACACCTTC. Encoded protein: CASSLNRDRGYTF.

This clonotype was seen a few times. The rearrangement links TRBV9 to TRBJ1-6, with TRBD1 matching 9 bases. Germline CDR1 and CDR2: SGDLS and YYNGEE. The CDR3 spans 14 residues. V shed 4 bases and J 10 bases; nucleotides not matched to a gene: 6. CDR3 loop: CASSHDRGRSPLHF. The CDR3 nucleotides are TGTGCCAGCAGCCATGACAGGGGGAGATCACCCCTCCACTTT.

This clonotype was counted only a few times. The CDR3 loop reads CASRQSRDREEAEAFF. CDR3 DNA: TGTGCCAGCAGACAGTCCCGGGACAGGGAGGAGGCTGAAGCTTTCTTT. V and J are TRBV6-5 and TRBJ1-1; 9 positions agree with TRBD1. Germline trimming cut 6 bases from V and 6 bases from J; bases unmatched to any gene: 14. From germline, CDR1 is MNHEY and CDR2 SVGAGI. The CDR3 has 16 amino acids.

The V gene is TRBV7-3, the J gene TRBJ1-1, with a tentative D call TRBD1 (5 bases). Germline lookup yields CDR1 SGHTA and CDR2 FQGTGA. Trimming stripped 5 bases from V and 6 bases from J, with 13 bases between. The CDR3 length is 13 residues. In DNA, the CDR3 is TGTGCCAGCAGCCTCCAGGGTGGCTCTGAAGCTTTCTTT. This sequence encodes CASSLQGGSEAFF.

This clonotype has only a few counts. The chain links TRBV4-1 to TRBJ1-4; 7 bases line up with TRBD1. The CDR3 covers 14 residues. After removal of 0 bases from V and 10 bases from J, the junction contained 5 bases not matched to a gene. Germline-derived CDR1 and CDR2 are MGHRA and YSYEKL. The CDR3 sequence: CASSQDRQGGKLFF. The CDR3 coding sequence is TGCGCCAGCAGCCAAGACCGACAGGGTGGAAAACTGTTTTTT.

The J gene is TRBJ2-7, the V gene TRBV7-2; tentative D call: TRBD1 (5 bases). The CDR3 loop spans 15 amino acids. The ends were cut back, 1 base at V and 2 bases at J, with 12 bases in the middle. The germline CDR1 and CDR2 sequences are SGHTA and FQGNSA. The CDR3 loop is CASSLGVDRTYEQYV. Here the CDR3 DNA reads TGTGCCAGCAGCTTAGGAGTCGACAGAACCTACGAGCAGTACGTC.

The table lists this clonotype with a few counts. The chain is built from TRBV20-1 and TRBJ2-7, with D maybe TRBD1 (6 bases). V was cut by 1 base and J by 0 bases, with 7 bases left in between. This CDR3 region has 13 residues. Germline CDR1 and CDR2: DFQATT and SNEGSKA (reference sequence). The CDR3 sequence: CSARADSSYEQYF. CDR3 DNA sequence: TGCAGTGCTAGAGCGGACAGCTCCTACGAGCAGTACTTC.

The table lists this clonotype with many counts. The V and J genes are TRBV7-9 and TRBJ2-5, with 8 bases aligning to TRBD2. This CDR3 spans 13 amino acids. V was pared by 4 bases and J by 7 bases, with 5 bases of the junction left unmatched. CDR1 is SEHNR and CDR2 is FQNEAQ in the germline V gene (reference sequence). The DNA for the CDR3 is TGTGCCAGCAGCTCGGGACTAGAAGGGACCCAGTACTTC. Translating gives CASSSGLEGTQYF.

CDR3 residues: CASSPPGLDEQYV. CDR3 bases: TGTGCCAGCAGCCCTCCAGGCCTTGACGAGCAGTACGTC. V and J are TRBV7-2 and TRBJ2-7; D gene uncertain. The CDR3 length is 13 residues. V was pared by 5 bases and J by 5 bases, with 13 bases between. Germline V gene data show CDR1 as SGHTA and CDR2 as FQGNSA.

CDR3 DNA sequence: TGCGCCAGCAGTACAGGAATGGACACTGAAGCTTTCTTT. Its translation: CASSTGMDTEAFF. This rearrangement joins TRBV5-1 to TRBJ1-1, with D perhaps TRBD1 (5 bases). Germline-derived CDR1 and CDR2 are SGHRS and YFSETQ. This CDR3 has 13 residues. The germline V and J ends were trimmed by 5 bases and 3 bases, with 11 bases remaining between them.

This clonotype was found a few times. The chain is built from TRBV5-1 and TRBJ2-3; D ambiguous. Germline loops: CDR1 SGHRS, CDR2 YFSETQ. The CDR3 is 14 amino acids. The V gene lost 3 bases and the J gene lost 4 bases, with 12 bases spanning the gap. The CDR3 protein is CASSSTGPPDTQYF. Written as DNA, the CDR3 is TGCGCCAGCAGCTCGACTGGTCCACCAGATACGCAGTATTTT.